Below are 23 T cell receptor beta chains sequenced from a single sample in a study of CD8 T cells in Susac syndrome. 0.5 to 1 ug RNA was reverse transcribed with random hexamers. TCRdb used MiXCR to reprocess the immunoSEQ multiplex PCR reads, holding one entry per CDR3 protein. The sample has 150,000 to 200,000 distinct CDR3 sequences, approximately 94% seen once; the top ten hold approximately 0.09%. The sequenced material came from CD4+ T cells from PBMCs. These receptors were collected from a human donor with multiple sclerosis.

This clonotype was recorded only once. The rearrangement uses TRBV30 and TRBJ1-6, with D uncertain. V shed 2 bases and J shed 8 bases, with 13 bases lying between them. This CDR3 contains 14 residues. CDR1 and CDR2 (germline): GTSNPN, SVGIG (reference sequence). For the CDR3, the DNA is TGTGCCTGGAGTCCCCGCCGAGGGTATTCACCCCTCCACTTT. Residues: CAWSPRRGYSPLHF.

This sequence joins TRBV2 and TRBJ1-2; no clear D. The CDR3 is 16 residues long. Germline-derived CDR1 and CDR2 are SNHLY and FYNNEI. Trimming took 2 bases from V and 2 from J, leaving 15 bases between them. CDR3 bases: TGTGCCAGCAGTGAACTTGGAGCAGACCACAACTATGGCTACACCTTC. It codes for CASSELGADHNYGYTF.

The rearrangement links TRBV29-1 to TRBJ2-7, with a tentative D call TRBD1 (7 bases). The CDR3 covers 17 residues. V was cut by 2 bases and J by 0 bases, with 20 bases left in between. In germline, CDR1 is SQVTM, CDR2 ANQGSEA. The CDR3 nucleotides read TGCAGCGTTGAAACAATAAGGGGGGACAGTAGCTCCTACGAGCAGTACTTC. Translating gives CSVETIRGDSSSYEQYF.

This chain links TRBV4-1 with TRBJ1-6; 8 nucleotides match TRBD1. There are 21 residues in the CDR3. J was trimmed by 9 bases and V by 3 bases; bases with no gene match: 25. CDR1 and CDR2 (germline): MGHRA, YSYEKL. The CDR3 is CASSQDHRKRGTGEPGSPLHF. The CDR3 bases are TGCGCCAGCAGCCAGGACCACCGAAAAAGGGGGACAGGCGAACCTGGTTCACCCCTCCACTTT.

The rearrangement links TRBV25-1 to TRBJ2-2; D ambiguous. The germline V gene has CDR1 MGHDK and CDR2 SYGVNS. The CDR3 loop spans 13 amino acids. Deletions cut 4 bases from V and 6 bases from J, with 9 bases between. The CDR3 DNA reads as TGTGCCAGCAGTGGAGCGCGATCCGGGGAGCTGTTTTTT. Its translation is CASSGARSGELFF.

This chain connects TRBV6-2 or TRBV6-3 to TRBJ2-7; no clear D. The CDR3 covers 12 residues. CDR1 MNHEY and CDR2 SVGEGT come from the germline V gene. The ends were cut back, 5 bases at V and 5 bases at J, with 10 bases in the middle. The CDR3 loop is CASSRVIHEQYF. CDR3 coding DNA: TGTGCCAGCAGTAGGGTTATCCACGAGCAGTACTTC.

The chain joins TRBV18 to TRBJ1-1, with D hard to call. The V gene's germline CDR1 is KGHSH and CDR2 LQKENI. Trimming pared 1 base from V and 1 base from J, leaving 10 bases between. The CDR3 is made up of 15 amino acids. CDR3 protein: CASSPRMEANTEAFF. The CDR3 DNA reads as TGTGCCAGCTCACCACGAATGGAGGCGAACACTGAAGCTTTCTTT.

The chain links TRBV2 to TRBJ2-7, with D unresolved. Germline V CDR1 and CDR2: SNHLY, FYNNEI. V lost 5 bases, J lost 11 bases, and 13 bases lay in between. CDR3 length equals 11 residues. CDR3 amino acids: CASSSRPKKYF. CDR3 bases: TGTGCCAGCAGTTCTCGACCCAAGAAGTACTTC.

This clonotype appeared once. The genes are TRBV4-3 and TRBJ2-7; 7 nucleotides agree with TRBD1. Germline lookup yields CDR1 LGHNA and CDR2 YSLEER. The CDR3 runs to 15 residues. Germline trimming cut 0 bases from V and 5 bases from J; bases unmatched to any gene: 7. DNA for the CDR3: TGCGCCAGCAGCCAAGAAATCGGGACAGTCAACGAGCAGTACTTC. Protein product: CASSQEIGTVNEQYF.

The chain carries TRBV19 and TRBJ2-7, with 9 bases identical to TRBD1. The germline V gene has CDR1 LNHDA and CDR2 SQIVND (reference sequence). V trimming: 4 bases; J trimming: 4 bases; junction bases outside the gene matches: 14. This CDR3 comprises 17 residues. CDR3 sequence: CASSTSYTGTGSYEQYF. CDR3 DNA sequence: TGTGCCAGTAGTACCTCTTACACCGGGACAGGGAGTTACGAGCAGTACTTC. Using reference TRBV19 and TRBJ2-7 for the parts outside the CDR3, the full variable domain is DGGITQSPKYLFRKEGQNVTLSCEQNLNHDAMYWYRQDPGQGLRLIYYSQIVNDFQKGDIAEGYSVSREKKESFPLTVTSAQKNPTAFYLCASSTSYTGTGSYEQYFGPGTRLTVT.

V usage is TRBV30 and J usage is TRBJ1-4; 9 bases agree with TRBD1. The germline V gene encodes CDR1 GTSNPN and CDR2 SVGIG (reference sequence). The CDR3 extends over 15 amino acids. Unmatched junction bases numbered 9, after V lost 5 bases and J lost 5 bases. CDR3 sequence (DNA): TGTGCCTGGTTTCCCGCCGGACAGGGGAATGAAAAACTGTTTTTT. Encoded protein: CAWFPAGQGNEKLFF.

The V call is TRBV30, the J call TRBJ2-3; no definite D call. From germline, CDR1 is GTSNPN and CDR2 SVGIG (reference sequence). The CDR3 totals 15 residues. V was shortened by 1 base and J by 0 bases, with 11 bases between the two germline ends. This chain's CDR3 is CAWSEGRDSTDTQYF. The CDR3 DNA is TGTGCCTGGAGTGAAGGACGAGATAGCACAGATACGCAGTATTTT.

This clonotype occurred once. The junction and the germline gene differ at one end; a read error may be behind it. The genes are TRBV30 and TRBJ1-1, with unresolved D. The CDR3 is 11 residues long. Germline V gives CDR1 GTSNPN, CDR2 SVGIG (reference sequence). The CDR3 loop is CACSVNTEAFF. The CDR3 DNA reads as TGTGCCTGCAGTGTGAACACTGAAGCTTTCTTT.

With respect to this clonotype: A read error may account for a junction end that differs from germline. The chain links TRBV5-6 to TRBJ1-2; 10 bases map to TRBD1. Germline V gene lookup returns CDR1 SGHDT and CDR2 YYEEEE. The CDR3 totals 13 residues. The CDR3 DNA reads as TGTGCCAGCATCTTGACAGGGGGCAATGGCTACACCTTC. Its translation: CASILTGGNGYTF.

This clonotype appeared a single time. CDR3 sequence (DNA): TGTGCCAGCTCACCACCGGGACAGACTAGCAATCAGCCCCAGCATTTT. Protein product: CASSPPGQTSNQPQHF. This chain links TRBV18 with TRBJ1-5; TRBD1 aligns across 7 bases. The trim removed 0 bases at V and 0 bases at J, leaving 2 bases unmatched. Per the germline V gene, CDR1 is KGHSH and CDR2 is LQKENI. CDR3 length equals 16 residues.

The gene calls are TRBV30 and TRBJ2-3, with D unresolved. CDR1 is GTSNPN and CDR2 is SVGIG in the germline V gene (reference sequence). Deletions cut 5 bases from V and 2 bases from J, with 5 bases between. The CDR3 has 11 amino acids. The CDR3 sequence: CAWAFTDTQYF. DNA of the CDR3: TGTGCCTGGGCTTTCACAGATACGCAGTATTTT.

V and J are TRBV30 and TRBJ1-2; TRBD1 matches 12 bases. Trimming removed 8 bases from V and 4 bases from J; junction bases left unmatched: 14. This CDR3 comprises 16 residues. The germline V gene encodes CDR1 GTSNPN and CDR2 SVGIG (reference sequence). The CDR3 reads CAGGRDRGLPSYGYTF. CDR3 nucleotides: TGTGCCGGGGGCCGGGACAGGGGGCTTCCCAGCTATGGCTACACCTTC.

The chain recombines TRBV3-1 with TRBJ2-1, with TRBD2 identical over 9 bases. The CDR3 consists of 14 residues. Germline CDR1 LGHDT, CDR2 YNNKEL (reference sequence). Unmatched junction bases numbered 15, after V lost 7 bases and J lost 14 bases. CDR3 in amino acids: CASTETLTSGGKFF. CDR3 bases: TGTGCCAGCACCGAGACTCTGACTAGCGGAGGGAAGTTCTTC.

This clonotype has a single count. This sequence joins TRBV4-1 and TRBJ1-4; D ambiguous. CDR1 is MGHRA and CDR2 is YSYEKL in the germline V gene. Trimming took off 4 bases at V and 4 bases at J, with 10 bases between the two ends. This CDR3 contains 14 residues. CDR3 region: CASSPEEFNEKLFF. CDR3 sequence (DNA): TGCGCCAGCAGCCCCGAGGAGTTTAATGAAAAACTGTTTTTT.

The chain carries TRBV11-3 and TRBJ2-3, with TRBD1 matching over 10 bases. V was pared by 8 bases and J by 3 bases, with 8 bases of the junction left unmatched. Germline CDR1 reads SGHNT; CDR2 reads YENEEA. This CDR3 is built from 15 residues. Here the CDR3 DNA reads TGTGCCAGCTCCCCGGGACAGGGGATGACAGATACGCAGTATTTT. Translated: CASSPGQGMTDTQYF.

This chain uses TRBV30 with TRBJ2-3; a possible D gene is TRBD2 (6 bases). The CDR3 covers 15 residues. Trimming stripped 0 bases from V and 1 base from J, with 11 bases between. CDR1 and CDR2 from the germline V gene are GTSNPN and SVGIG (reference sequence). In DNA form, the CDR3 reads TGTGCCTGGAGTGTACAGTCGGGGGGCACAGATACGCAGTATTTT. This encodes CAWSVQSGGTDTQYF.

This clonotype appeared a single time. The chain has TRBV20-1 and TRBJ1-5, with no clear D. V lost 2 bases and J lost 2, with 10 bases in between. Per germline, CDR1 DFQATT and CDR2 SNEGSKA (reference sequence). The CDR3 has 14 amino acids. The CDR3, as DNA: TGCAGTGCTAGACAGGTAAGGGGCAATCAGCCCCAGCATTTT. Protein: CSARQVRGNQPQHF.

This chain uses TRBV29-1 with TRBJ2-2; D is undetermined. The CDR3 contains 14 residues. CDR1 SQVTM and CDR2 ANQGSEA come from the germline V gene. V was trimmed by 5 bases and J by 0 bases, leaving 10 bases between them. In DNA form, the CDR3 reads TGCAGCGTTCGCGGATACCCGAACACCGGGGAGCTGTTTTTT. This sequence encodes CSVRGYPNTGELFF.